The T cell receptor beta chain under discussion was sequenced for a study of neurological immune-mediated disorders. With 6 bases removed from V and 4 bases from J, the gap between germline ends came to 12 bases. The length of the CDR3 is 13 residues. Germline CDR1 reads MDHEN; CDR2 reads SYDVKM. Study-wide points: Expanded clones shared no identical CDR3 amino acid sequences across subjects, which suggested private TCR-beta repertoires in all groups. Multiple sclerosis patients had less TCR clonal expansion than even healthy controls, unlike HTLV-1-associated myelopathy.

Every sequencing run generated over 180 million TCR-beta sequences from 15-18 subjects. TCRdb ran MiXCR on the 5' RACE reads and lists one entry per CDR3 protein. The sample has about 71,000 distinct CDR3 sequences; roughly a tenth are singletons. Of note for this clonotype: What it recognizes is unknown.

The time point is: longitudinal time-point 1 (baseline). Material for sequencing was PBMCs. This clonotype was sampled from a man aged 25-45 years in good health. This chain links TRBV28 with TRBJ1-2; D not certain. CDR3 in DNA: TGTGCCAGCAGGCGGGTTTCTCTCTATGGCTACACCTTC. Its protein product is CASRRVSLYGYTF.